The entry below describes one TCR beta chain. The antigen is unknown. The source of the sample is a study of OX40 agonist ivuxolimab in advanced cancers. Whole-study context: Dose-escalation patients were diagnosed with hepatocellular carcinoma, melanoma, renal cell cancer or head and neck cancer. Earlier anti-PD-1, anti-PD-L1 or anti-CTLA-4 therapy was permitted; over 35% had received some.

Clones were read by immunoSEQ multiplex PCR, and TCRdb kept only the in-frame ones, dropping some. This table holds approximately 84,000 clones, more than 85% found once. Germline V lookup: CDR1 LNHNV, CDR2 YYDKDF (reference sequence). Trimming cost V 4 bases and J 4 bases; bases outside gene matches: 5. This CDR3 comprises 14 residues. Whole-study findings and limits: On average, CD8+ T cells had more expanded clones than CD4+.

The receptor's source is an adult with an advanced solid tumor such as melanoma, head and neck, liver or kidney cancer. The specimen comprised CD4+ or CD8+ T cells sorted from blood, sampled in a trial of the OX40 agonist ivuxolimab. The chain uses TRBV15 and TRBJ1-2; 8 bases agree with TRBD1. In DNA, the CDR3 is TGTGCCACCAGCAACCAGGGGGCAGGCTATGGCTACACCTTC. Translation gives CATSNQGAGYGYTF.